Following are 18 T cell receptor beta chains from one sample sequenced in a study of blood T cell repertoires in COVID-19. Method: immunoSEQ multiplex PCR; TCRdb's copy keeps in-frame clones and lacks some. There are roughly 330,000 clones in the sample; approximately 87% occur only once, and roughly 5% lies in the top ten. The sequenced material came from PBMCs or T cells enriched from blood (not recorded which). The receptors stem from a woman younger than 45 who had recovered from COVID-19.

The V gene is TRBV7-2, the J gene TRBJ1-2, with 8 bases lining up with TRBD1. This CDR3 spans 16 amino acids. CDR1 SGHTA and CDR2 FQGNSA come from the germline V gene. J lost 4 bases, V lost 1 base, and 8 bases had no gene match. The DNA of the CDR3 is TGTGCCAGCAGCTTAGACGGGACAGGTCGACCCTATGGCTACACCTTC. Translation gives CASSLDGTGRPYGYTF.

This chain uses TRBV19 with TRBJ2-7; 7 bases fit TRBD1. The J segment lost 5 bases and the V segment lost 5 bases, leaving 9 bases of the junction unmatched. The CDR3 is 14 amino acids. Germline V gene data show CDR1 as LNHDA and CDR2 as SQIVND (reference sequence). Here the CDR3 reads CASSPGQGVNEQYF. In nucleotides, the CDR3 is TGTGCCAGTAGTCCGGGGCAGGGGGTAAACGAGCAGTACTTC. Complete variable domain (other parts from reference TRBV19 and TRBJ2-7): DGGITQSPKYLFRKEGQNVTLSCEQNLNHDAMYWYRQDPGQGLRLIYYSQIVNDFQKGDIAEGYSVSREKKESFPLTVTSAQKNPTAFYLCASSPGQGVNEQYFGPGTRLTVT.

This chain links TRBV25-1 with TRBJ1-4; D might be TRBD1 (5 bases). V lost 8 bases and J lost 8, with 12 bases in between. Germline-derived CDR1 and CDR2 are MGHDK and SYGVNS. The CDR3 consists of 12 residues. The CDR3 DNA reads TGTGCCAGCCTTTCGGAGGGGGAAAAACTGTTTTTT. Translation: CASLSEGEKLFF.

The chain joins TRBV5-6 to TRBJ1-2, with TRBD1 matching 8 bases. The CDR3 has 13 amino acids. V shed 4 bases, J shed 6 bases, and the junction held 5 bases outside the gene matches. The V gene's germline CDR1 is SGHDT and CDR2 YYEEEE. CDR3 nucleotide sequence: TGTGCCAGCAGCCCCAGGGGGCGGGATGGCTACACCTTC. Protein: CASSPRGRDGYTF.

The chain uses TRBV5-1 and TRBJ1-2; D may be TRBD1 (6 bases). Per the germline V gene, CDR1 is SGHRS and CDR2 is YFSETQ. The CDR3 spans 13 residues. The V end lost 0 bases, the J end lost 9 bases, and 12 bases lay between the germline ends. The CDR3 DNA sequence: TGCGCCAGCAGCTTGGACAGGGAACAGAGCTACACCTTC. Translated, it gives CASSLDREQSYTF.

This chain joins TRBV12-3 or TRBV12-4 and TRBJ1-6; possibly TRBD1 for D (6 bases). With 2 bases removed from V and 10 bases from J, the gap between germline ends came to 9 bases. The CDR3 extends over 13 amino acids. CDR3 in amino acids: CASSLRGSSPLHF. CDR3 DNA: TGTGCCAGCAGTTTAAGGGGGAGCTCACCCCTCCACTTT.

This clone was seen just once. The genes are TRBV5-4 and TRBJ2-3; unclear D gene. Trimming cost V 0 bases and J 0 bases, with 5 bases left between them. This CDR3 region has 14 residues. CDR1 and CDR2 (germline): SGHNT, YYREEE (reference sequence). The CDR3 reads CASSLGGSTDTQYF. In nucleotides, the CDR3 is TGTGCCAGCAGCTTGGGCGGAAGCACAGATACGCAGTATTTT.

The chain employs TRBV5-1 and TRBJ1-1; D is ambiguous. V was cut by 0 bases and J by 2 bases, with 11 bases left in between. The germline V gene has CDR1 SGHRS and CDR2 YFSETQ. CDR3 length equals 15 residues. CDR3 in amino acids: CASSLDESQNTEAFF. The CDR3 nucleotides read TGCGCCAGCAGCTTGGATGAGAGCCAAAACACTGAAGCTTTCTTT.

The genes are TRBV7-9 and TRBJ2-4; tentatively, D is TRBD2 (5 bases). With 6 bases removed from V and 7 bases from J, the gap between germline ends came to 19 bases. The germline gives CDR1 SEHNR, CDR2 FQNEAQ (reference sequence). The CDR3 loop spans 15 amino acids. CDR3 nucleotide sequence: TGTGCCAGCAGTCAAATTGGCGGACTCACCAACATTCAGTACTTC. Encoded protein: CASSQIGGLTNIQYF.

The J gene is TRBJ1-5, the V gene TRBV28; 9 positions agree with TRBD1. The CDR3 spans 14 residues. Germline CDR1 MDHEN, CDR2 SYDVKM. The junction had 4 bases not matched to a gene; V was cut back by 6 bases and J by 4 bases. CDR3 nucleotide sequence: TGTGCCAGCAGGACAGGGGGGTCTAATCAGCCCCAGCATTTT. Its translation is CASRTGGSNQPQHF.

J is TRBJ2-7 and V is TRBV6-5; 9 bases are a match to TRBD1. V was pared by 5 bases and J by 3 bases, with 8 bases of the junction left unmatched. Germline values: CDR1 MNHEY, CDR2 SVGAGI. CDR3 length: 15 amino acids. The CDR3 nucleotides are TGTGCCAGCAGTCCATACTGGGGACAGGGCTACGAGCAGTACTTC. Translation: CASSPYWGQGYEQYF.

The rearrangement links TRBV7-8 to TRBJ2-2; 10 bases agree with TRBD2. CDR1 SGHVS and CDR2 FQNEAQ come from the germline V gene. The trim removed 0 bases at V and 6 bases at J, leaving 4 bases unmatched. The CDR3 runs to 16 residues. CDR3 residues: CASSLAGGTSAGELFF. CDR3 coding DNA: TGTGCCAGCAGCTTAGCGGGTGGGACTAGCGCCGGGGAGCTGTTTTTT.

In DNA form, the CDR3 reads TGTGCCAGCAGGCCCCCCGGGACCGGAGGGAGCTCCTACGAGCAGTACTTC. It translates to CASRPPGTGGSSYEQYF. The chain recombines TRBV2 with TRBJ2-7, with D maybe TRBD2 (6 bases). The germline V and J ends were trimmed by 6 bases and 0 bases, with 21 bases remaining between them. The length of the CDR3 is 17 residues. Looked up from germline, CDR1 is SNHLY and CDR2 is FYNNEI.

The CDR3 loop is CASSPYRGSQSFSYNEQFF. The DNA of the CDR3 is TGTGCCAGCAGCCCTTACAGGGGATCCCAATCCTTCTCCTACAATGAGCAGTTCTTC. The rearrangement links TRBV14 to TRBJ2-1, with 7 nucleotides matching TRBD1. Germline CDR1 SGHDN, CDR2 FVKESK. Trimming removed 4 bases from V and 0 bases from J; junction bases left unmatched: 15. The length of the CDR3 is 19 residues.

The chain combines TRBV27 with TRBJ1-2, with D perhaps matching TRBD1 (6 bases). V was clipped by 7 bases and J by 4 bases, with 22 bases between them. The CDR3 extends over 16 amino acids. Per the germline V gene, CDR1 is MNHEY and CDR2 is SMNVEV (reference sequence). As DNA, the CDR3 is TGTGCCAGCACCCCCGCGGGGGCGTTGGGATTCTATGGCTACACCTTC. Translating gives CASTPAGALGFYGYTF.

This sequence joins TRBV27 and TRBJ1-1; D unclear. This CDR3 has 13 residues. Between the trimmed V and J ends, which lost 8 bases and 0 bases, there was a span of 10 bases. Germline CDR1 MNHEY, CDR2 SMNVEV (reference sequence). The chain's CDR3 is CASQNGLNTEAFF. The CDR3 bases are TGTGCCAGCCAAAACGGGTTGAACACTGAAGCTTTCTTT.

V is TRBV27 and J is TRBJ1-3, with a weak D call TRBD1 (6 bases). V dropped 5 bases and J dropped 4 bases, with 15 bases sitting between them. This CDR3 has 15 residues. CDR1 is MNHEY and CDR2 is SMNVEV in the germline V gene (reference sequence). CDR3 protein: CASSPHSGTGNTIYF. CDR3 nucleotides: TGTGCCAGCAGTCCCCACTCAGGGACAGGAAACACCATATATTTT.

This clone was counted only a few times. The chain combines TRBV19 with TRBJ2-7, with TRBD1 matching over 7 bases. The V gene end was trimmed by 4 bases and the J gene end by 2 bases; junction bases not matched to a gene: 11. CDR1 and CDR2 from the germline V gene are LNHDA and SQIVND (reference sequence). CDR3 length: 16 residues. This CDR3 is CASSRKTGQLPYEQYF. CDR3 DNA sequence: TGTGCCAGTAGTAGGAAAACGGGACAGCTACCCTACGAGCAGTACTTC.